What follows describes a single TCR beta chain. Its antigen is unknown. A much larger clone lies a single base off, so this may be a read error. The CDR3 is 15 amino acids. The germline gives CDR1 MDHEN, CDR2 SYDVKM. The sample belongs to a study of regulatory T cells in long-lasting Graves disease. Whole-study results and caveats: Persistent Graves' patients possessed reduced TCR diversity relative to recently diagnosed ones. Owing to a sample size that was small, accuracy may have been reduced. Sharing of public clonotypes was greater in persistent patients (2,741) than in new patients (more than 900). Gene preferences differed: TRBV28, TRBJ1-2, TRBJ2-5 in persistent cases.

In building TCR beta libraries, iRepertoire HTBI primers were used together with Arm-PCR of CDR3 regions. TCRdb reprocessed the multiplex PCR reads via MiXCR and lists one record per CDR3 protein. This sample has fewer than 350,000 distinct CDR3 sequences, with about a sixth found just once. Regarding time point: newly diagnosed GD, antithyroid drugs for less than 3 months. The TCR library used RNA extracted from PBMCs. The specimen comprised peripheral blood mononuclear cells (PBMCs), sampled at new diagnosis, from a patient treated with antithyroid drugs. This chain connects TRBV28 to TRBJ2-3, with D tentatively TRBD2 (6 bases). The J call is doubtful: the DNA matches TRBJ2-1 better. The clonotype originates from a female donor with Graves disease. The CDR3 bases are TGTGCCAGCAGACCGGGACTCTTGAGCTCCTACGAGCAGTTCTTC. This gives the protein CASRPGLLSSYEQFF.